The next 15 T cell receptor beta chains were all read from a single sample in a study of T cell changes during pregnancy in multiple sclerosis. Assay used: immunoSEQ multiplex PCR; TCRdb lists only in-frame clones, some missing. The sample has 40,000 to 55,000 clones, approximately 91% seen once. This sample comprised CD4+ T cells from peripheral blood mononuclear cells, obtained in the second trimester of pregnancy. All receptors come from a female donor with multiple sclerosis, enrolled in a pregnancy study.

The chain joins TRBV2 to TRBJ2-2; no reliable D call. The CDR3 totals 14 residues. Germline CDR1 SNHLY, CDR2 FYNNEI. Trimming took off 3 bases at V and 9 bases at J, with 14 bases between the two ends. CDR3 bases: TGTGCCAGCAGTGAGACCTCAGTAGACAGGGAGCTGTTTTTT. Translating gives CASSETSVDRELFF. The full variable domain, with the rest looked up from reference TRBV2 and TRBJ2-2, is EPEVTQTPSHQVTQMGQEVILRCVPISNHLYFYWYRQILGQKVEFLVSFYNNEISEKSEIFDDQFSVERPDGSNFTLKIRSTKLEDSAMYFCASSETSVDRELFFGEGSRLTVL.

V usage is TRBV14 and J usage is TRBJ2-5, with D possibly TRBD2 on 5 matching bases. The V end was cut by 4 bases, the J end by 7 bases, with 16 bases between. The CDR3 sequence is 14 residues long. The germline V gene encodes CDR1 SGHDN and CDR2 FVKESK. Here the CDR3 reads CASSPPSSWGTQYF. The DNA for the CDR3 is TGTGCCAGCAGCCCCCCGTCTAGCTGGGGGACCCAGTACTTC.

The chain couples TRBV2 to TRBJ1-2, with 8 bases that match TRBD1. The germline CDR1 and CDR2 sequences are SNHLY and FYNNEI. CDR3 size: 14 residues. V lost 3 bases and J lost 7; bases outside the gene matches: 7. The CDR3 DNA is TGTGCCAGCAGTGATGGCAGGGGGCGCTCTGGCTACACCTTC. Translated: CASSDGRGRSGYTF.

Remarks on this clone: Sequence at one end of the junction differs from germline and may be a read error. The genes are TRBV7-7 and TRBJ2-3; the match to TRBD2 covers 10 bases. Looked up from germline, CDR1 is SSHAT and CDR2 is FNYEAQ (reference sequence). The CDR3 extends over 13 amino acids. CDR3 in DNA: TGTGCTAGCAGCGGGGGGGCTTTGGATACGCAGTATTTT. Translating gives CASSGGALDTQYF. The variable domain in full, completed from reference TRBV7-7 and TRBJ2-3, reads GAGVSQSPRYKVTKRGQDVTLRCDPISSHATLYWYQQALGQGPEFLTYFNYEAQPDKSGLPSDRFSAERPEGSISTLTIQRTEQRDSAMYRCASSGGALDTQYFGPGTRLTVL.

This chain uses TRBV9 with TRBJ2-3; possibly TRBD1 for D (6 bases). The germline V gene has CDR1 SGDLS and CDR2 YYNGEE. This CDR3 spans 14 amino acids. Trimming left V 0 bases short and J 7 bases short, with 12 bases between. The CDR3 loop reads CASSVALGANTQYF. The CDR3 nucleotides read TGTGCCAGCAGCGTAGCTCTGGGGGCGAATACGCAGTATTTT. The complete variable domain, with remaining parts taken from reference TRBV9 and TRBJ2-3, reads DSGVTQTPKHLITATGQRVTLRCSPRSGDLSVYWYQQSLDQGLQFLIQYYNGEERAKGNILERFSAQQFPDLHSELNLSSLELGDSALYFCASSVALGANTQYFGPGTRLTVL.

This clone occurred once. CDR3: CASSLMGQGTGSPLHF. For the CDR3, the DNA is TGTGCCAGCAGCTTAATGGGACAGGGTACGGGCTCACCCCTCCACTTT. The chain is built from TRBV7-8 and TRBJ1-6; TRBD1 matches 9 bases. J was trimmed by 10 bases and V by 2 bases; bases with no gene match: 9. CDR3 length: 16 residues. Germline V gives CDR1 SGHVS, CDR2 FQNEAQ. Filled out from reference TRBV7-8 and TRBJ1-6, the complete variable domain reads GAGVSQSPRYKVAKRGQDVALRCDPISGHVSLFWYQQALGQGPEFLTYFQNEAQLDKSGLPSDRFFAERPEGSVSTLKIQRTQQEDSAVYLCASSLMGQGTGSPLHFGNGTRLTVT.

The V call is TRBV5-4, the J call TRBJ2-1, with 7 bases that match TRBD2. Germline lookup yields CDR1 SGHNT and CDR2 YYREEE (reference sequence). Unmatched junction bases numbered 9, after V lost 5 bases and J lost 4 bases. This CDR3 comprises 15 residues. For the CDR3, the DNA is TGTGCCAGCAGAAACGGACTAGTTCCATACAATGAGCAGTTCTTC. Translated: CASRNGLVPYNEQFF.

Comments on this clone: The limits of the CDR3 on the DNA are not certain, so only TCRdb's listed CDR3 is given. The J gene is TRBJ1-2, the V gene TRBV5-8; the table's D call TRBD1 went unverified against the DNA. CDR1 and CDR2 from the germline V gene are SGHTS and YDEGEE. The length of the CDR3 is 19 amino acids, counting both ends. CDR3 amino acids: CASTGTTNYGYTFGSGYTF.

The chain recombines TRBV2 with TRBJ1-6, with no clear D. The V and J ends lost 6 bases and 8 bases respectively, with 17 bases between them. The CDR3 sequence is 15 residues long. Per the germline V gene, CDR1 is SNHLY and CDR2 is FYNNEI. CDR3 sequence reads: CASRDYGLKDSPLHF. The CDR3 DNA is TGTGCCAGCAGGGACTACGGATTGAAAGATTCACCCCTCCACTTT. The full variable domain, in which reference TRBV2 and TRBJ1-6 provide the parts outside the CDR3, is EPEVTQTPSHQVTQMGQEVILRCVPISNHLYFYWYRQILGQKVEFLVSFYNNEISEKSEIFDDQFSVERPDGSNFTLKIRSTKLEDSAMYFCASRDYGLKDSPLHFGNGTRLTVT.

This clone occurred once. The J gene is TRBJ2-1, the V gene TRBV5-1, with D maybe TRBD2 (5 bases). V lost 2 bases and J 8 bases, leaving 8 bases between the germline ends. The CDR3 length is 12 residues. Germline V gene lookup returns CDR1 SGHRS and CDR2 YFSETQ. For the CDR3, the DNA is TGCGCCAGCAGCTTAGAGGGCGATGAGCAGTTCTTC. Protein product: CASSLEGDEQFF.

The gene calls are TRBV6-1 and TRBJ2-7; D perhaps matches TRBD1 (5 bases). The CDR3 extends over 12 amino acids. V gave up 6 bases and J gave up 3 bases, with 9 bases separating them. CDR1 is MNHNS, CDR2 SASEGT, per germline. The CDR3 loop reads CASSDSLYEQYF. The CDR3 region has the DNA TGTGCCAGCAGCGACAGCCTCTACGAGCAGTACTTC.

This sequence joins TRBV5-8 and TRBJ2-7, with TRBD1 matching 10 bases. Germline lookup yields CDR1 SGHTS and CDR2 YDEGEE. J was trimmed by 5 bases and V by 4 bases; bases with no gene match: 9. The CDR3 has 15 residues. CDR3 amino acids: CASSVGQGGWDEQYF. CDR3 sequence (DNA): TGTGCCAGCAGCGTCGGACAGGGGGGGTGGGACGAGCAGTACTTC. The full variable domain, in which reference TRBV5-8 and TRBJ2-7 provide the parts outside the CDR3, is EAGVTQSPTHLIKTRGQQATLRCSPISGHTSVYWYQQALGLGLQFLLWYDEGEERNRGNFPPRFSGRQFPNYSSELNVNALELEDSALYLCASSVGQGGWDEQYFGPGTRLTVT.

The gene calls are TRBV7-3 and TRBJ2-5; 8 bases fit TRBD2. Germline values: CDR1 SGHTA, CDR2 FQGTGA. V shed 3 bases and J 0 bases; nucleotides not matched to a gene: 3. The CDR3 is 15 residues long. The CDR3 reads CASSFGSGDQETQYF. DNA for the CDR3: TGTGCCAGCAGCTTCGGTAGCGGGGACCAAGAGACCCAGTACTTC.

The chain joins TRBV2 to TRBJ2-5; tentative D call: TRBD2 (5 bases). The CDR3 spans 11 residues. Per the germline V gene, CDR1 is SNHLY and CDR2 is FYNNEI. Trimming stripped 9 bases from V and 5 bases from J, with 10 bases between. In DNA, the CDR3 is TGTGCCAGGGGAGCAGCGGAGACCCAGTACTTC. Translation gives CARGAAETQYF. Together with reference TRBV2 and TRBJ2-5, the CDR3 gives the full variable domain: EPEVTQTPSHQVTQMGQEVILRCVPISNHLYFYWYRQILGQKVEFLVSFYNNEISEKSEIFDDQFSVERPDGSNFTLKIRSTKLEDSAMYFCARGAAETQYFGPGTRLLVL.

The chain recombines TRBV25-1 with TRBJ1-4; D possibly corresponds to TRBD1 (5 bases). The CDR3 consists of 13 residues. V was pared by 7 bases and J by 11 bases, with 17 bases between. Germline CDR1 is MGHDK and CDR2 is SYGVNS. The CDR3 region has the DNA TGTGCCAGCAACGAGGTGGCGGGGGGGAAACTGTTTTTT. This translates into CASNEVAGGKLFF.